The 22 T cell receptor beta chains below were found in one sample sequenced in a study of technical replicates of blood from a few donors listed by TCRdb under 2017. Libraries came from the immunoSEQ multiplex PCR assay. Imported from immuneACCESS, the table was reduced by TCRdb to in-frame sequences with V and J called. These copies leave out some clones; in studies compared against another copy, an unresolved V gene accounts for under half, and the cause of the remainder is not known. Here the sample has roughly 80,000 clones; approximately 91% occur a single time. Of the sample, 0.41% is held by the ten largest clones. The specimen sequenced was T cells isolated from PBMCs. These receptors came from a human donor in good health.

For the CDR3, the DNA is TGTGCCAGCAGTCCAGACCTTCGAGCGGATACGCAGTATTTT. This encodes CASSPDLRADTQYF. The genes are TRBV28 and TRBJ2-3; D gene unclear. Trimming cost V 5 bases and J 6 bases, with 15 bases left between them. Germline V gene sequence: CDR1 MDHEN, CDR2 SYDVKM. This CDR3 contains 14 residues.

The rearrangement links TRBV28 to TRBJ1-2; 7 nucleotides line up with TRBD1. This CDR3 is 15 amino acids long. The trim removed 3 bases at V and 5 bases at J, leaving 9 bases unmatched. CDR1 is MDHEN, CDR2 SYDVKM, per germline. CDR3 nucleotide sequence: TGTGCCAGCAGTTTTCCCGACAGGGAATTGTATGGCTACACCTTC. Translation: CASSFPDRELYGYTF.

The chain employs TRBV21-1 and TRBJ1-4; TRBD1 was called by the table and not checked on the DNA. TRBV21-1 is designated a pseudogene. The CDR3 loop spans 13 amino acids. Here the CDR3 reads CASSNRDSEKLFF. CDR3 nucleotides: TGTGCCAGCAGCAACAGGGATAGTGAAAAACTGTTTTTT.

J is TRBJ2-2 and V is TRBV7-2; 10 nucleotides align to TRBD1. With 4 bases clipped from V and 5 bases from J, the junction kept 7 bases outside the gene matches. Germline CDR1 reads SGHTA; CDR2 reads FQGNSA. This CDR3 is 16 amino acids long. The CDR3: CASSWTGGKQTGELFF. CDR3 bases: TGTGCCAGCAGCTGGACAGGGGGAAAGCAGACCGGGGAGCTGTTTTTT. The full variable domain, rest sourced from reference TRBV7-2 and TRBJ2-2, is GAGVSQSPSNKVTEKGKDVELRCDPISGHTALYWYRQSLGQGLEFLIYFQGNSAPDKSGLPSDRFSAERTGGSVSTLTIQRTQQEDSAVYLCASSWTGGKQTGELFFGEGSRLTVL.

The chain uses TRBV27 and TRBJ2-6; no clear D. Germline V gene sequence: CDR1 MNHEY, CDR2 SMNVEV (reference sequence). The V gene lost 0 bases and the J gene lost 3 bases, with 9 bases spanning the gap. The CDR3 is made up of 16 amino acids. The CDR3 nucleotides are TGTGCCAGCAGTTTATCTGCAGGAAGTGGGGCCAACGTCCTGACTTTC. This translates into CASSLSAGSGANVLTF.

The chain has TRBV4-3 and TRBJ2-3, with 10 nucleotides matching TRBD1. The CDR3 has 17 residues. The V gene end was trimmed by 1 base and the J gene end by 2 bases; junction bases not matched to a gene: 6. Germline V gene data show CDR1 as LGHNA and CDR2 as YSLEER. The CDR3 DNA sequence: TGCGCCAGCAGCCAAGCGACAGGGGGCAGAGACACAGATACGCAGTATTTT. Protein product: CASSQATGGRDTDTQYF.

The J gene is TRBJ2-3, the V gene TRBV5-4, with D tentatively TRBD2 (5 bases). The germline V gene has CDR1 SGHNT and CDR2 YYREEE (reference sequence). The CDR3 loop spans 15 amino acids. Trimming removed 3 bases from V and 5 bases from J, with 16 bases in between. In DNA, the CDR3 is TGTGCCAGCAGCTCAGCGGCCTTAGTAGGAGATACGCAGTATTTT. Amino acid sequence: CASSSAALVGDTQYF.

J is TRBJ2-7 and V is TRBV5-1; tentatively, D is TRBD1 (5 bases). From germline, CDR1 is SGHRS and CDR2 YFSETQ. The CDR3 has 14 residues. The V end was cut by 2 bases, the J end by 2 bases, with 11 bases between. CDR3 loop: CASSFVDTPYEQYF. In DNA, the CDR3 is TGCGCCAGCAGCTTTGTGGACACCCCCTACGAGCAGTACTTC.

This chain connects TRBV7-9 to TRBJ1-1; D is undetermined. The V end lost 5 bases, the J end lost 3 bases, and 22 bases lay between the germline ends. The CDR3 loop spans 17 amino acids. The germline V gene encodes CDR1 SEHNR and CDR2 FQNEAQ (reference sequence). Here the CDR3 DNA reads TGTGCCAGCAGCCTCCGTCCCCCTAGTGGGTATGACACTGAAGCTTTCTTT. Amino acids: CASSLRPPSGYDTEAFF.

CDR3 bases: TGTGCCAGCAGTACAGGGGACGGGACTGGAAACACCATATATTTT. The encoded protein is CASSTGDGTGNTIYF. The chain carries TRBV27 and TRBJ1-3, with 7 bases aligning to TRBD1. Per the germline V gene, CDR1 is MNHEY and CDR2 is SMNVEV (reference sequence). Trimming at V came to 5 bases and at J to 2 bases, leaving 6 bases not matched to a gene. The CDR3 loop spans 15 amino acids.

The chain employs TRBV27 and TRBJ2-3; 10 bases are a match to TRBD2. V dropped 5 bases and J dropped 1; count of bases not matched to a gene: 3. This CDR3 is 15 amino acids long. CDR1 and CDR2 from the germline V gene are MNHEY and SMNVEV (reference sequence). The CDR3 loop is CASSPGTSGTDTQYF. CDR3 DNA sequence: TGTGCCAGCAGTCCCGGGACTAGCGGCACAGATACGCAGTATTTT.

V is TRBV7-3 and J is TRBJ2-5; possibly TRBD1 for D (6 bases). CDR1 and CDR2 from the germline V gene are SGHTA and FQGTGA. V was shortened by 5 bases and J by 0 bases, with 13 bases between the two germline ends. The CDR3 has 15 amino acids. The CDR3, as DNA: TGTGCCAGCAGCCCTATGGGGGCCCACCAAGAGACCCAGTACTTC. Translating it yields CASSPMGAHQETQYF.

V and J are TRBV11-3 and TRBJ2-5; D unclear. Trimming left V 0 bases short and J 2 bases short, with 16 bases between. The CDR3 loop spans 17 amino acids. Germline V CDR1 and CDR2: SGHNT, YENEEA. Here the CDR3 DNA reads TGTGCCAGCAGCTTAGATCTTACAGAAATATCTCAAGAGACCCAGTACTTC. It yields the protein CASSLDLTEISQETQYF.

The chain employs TRBV28 and TRBJ2-7; D is unresolved. Germline V lookup: CDR1 MDHEN, CDR2 SYDVKM. The ends were cut back, 6 bases at V and 4 bases at J, with 13 bases in the middle. The CDR3 contains 13 residues. CDR3 residues: CASRLPGRYEQYF. As DNA, the CDR3 is TGTGCCAGCAGGTTGCCAGGCCGGTACGAGCAGTACTTC.

The rearrangement uses TRBV28 and TRBJ2-2, with a possible D match to TRBD2 (6 bases). There are 11 residues in the CDR3. CDR1 and CDR2 (germline): MDHEN, SYDVKM. Trimming stripped 8 bases from V and 9 bases from J, with 10 bases between. The CDR3 region is CASGAGWELFF. The DNA of the CDR3 is TGTGCCAGCGGGGCGGGGTGGGAGCTGTTTTTT.

The chain is built from TRBV4-2 and TRBJ2-4; 7 bases agree with TRBD1. The CDR3 runs 15 residues. Losses at the gene ends were 1 base for V and 7 bases for J; bases not matched to a gene: 7. Germline CDR1 reads LGHNA; CDR2 reads YNFKEQ. In DNA form, the CDR3 reads TGTGCCAGCAGCCAAGGGCTGGGGACAGCGAACATTCAGTACTTC. It codes for CASSQGLGTANIQYF.

The chain joins TRBV7-2 to TRBJ1-2; TRBD1 agrees at 11 bases. This CDR3 is built from 18 residues. Unmatched junction bases numbered 15, after V lost 5 bases and J lost 4 bases. Per the germline V gene, CDR1 is SGHTA and CDR2 is FQGNSA. CDR3 DNA: TGTGCCAGCAGCCCTAACATGGGACAGGGGGGCATCAGCTATGGCTACACCTTC. Its translation is CASSPNMGQGGISYGYTF.

The gene calls are TRBV5-1 and TRBJ2-7; D unresolved. CDR3 length: 14 amino acids. CDR1 and CDR2 from the germline V gene are SGHRS and YFSETQ. Deletions cut 0 bases from V and 2 bases from J, with 9 bases between. For the CDR3, the DNA is TGCGCCAGCAGCTTGGAGACACAGACCTACGAGCAGTACTTC. Translating gives CASSLETQTYEQYF.

The chain is built from TRBV5-1 and TRBJ2-1; D might be TRBD2 (6 bases). Germline V gives CDR1 SGHRS, CDR2 YFSETQ. There are 15 residues in the CDR3. V was shortened by 4 bases and J by 7 bases, with 18 bases between the two germline ends. The CDR3 loop reads CASSLLTSKLNEQFF. The CDR3 region has the DNA TGCGCCAGCAGCCTTCTGACTAGTAAGCTGAATGAGCAGTTCTTC.

Written as DNA, the CDR3 is TGTGCCAGCAGCTTGGCTATAGCGGGAGAGACCCAGTACTTC. It translates to CASSLAIAGETQYF. The chain uses TRBV5-6 and TRBJ2-5, with TRBD2 identical over 7 bases. Unmatched junction bases numbered 3, after V lost 0 bases and J lost 4 bases. This CDR3 comprises 14 residues. In germline, CDR1 is SGHDT, CDR2 YYEEEE. Drawing the rest from reference TRBV5-6 and TRBJ2-5, the complete variable domain is DAGVTQSPTHLIKTRGQQVTLRCSPKSGHDTVSWYQQALGQGPQFIFQYYEEEERQRGNFPDRFSGHQFPNYSSELNVNALLLGDSALYLCASSLAIAGETQYFGPGTRLLVL.

The V gene is TRBV2, the J gene TRBJ2-7; 12 nucleotides match TRBD2. V dropped 7 bases and J dropped 3; count of bases not matched to a gene: 7. This CDR3 has 15 residues. Germline loops: CDR1 SNHLY, CDR2 FYNNEI. CDR3 coding DNA: TGTGCCAGCAAAGTGACTAGCGGGAGTTTCTACGAGCAGTACTTC. As protein: CASKVTSGSFYEQYF.

The chain carries TRBV5-1 and TRBJ2-3, with TRBD1 identical over 7 bases. This CDR3 is built from 14 residues. Per the germline V gene, CDR1 is SGHRS and CDR2 is YFSETQ. V shed 2 bases, J shed 2 bases, and the junction held 2 bases outside the gene matches. CDR3 sequence: CASSFRGPTDTQYF. The CDR3 nucleotides are TGCGCCAGCAGCTTTAGGGGGCCCACAGATACGCAGTATTTT.